The present entry profiles one TCR beta chain with its context. Germline CDR1 and CDR2: KGHSH and LQKENI. This CDR3 is 14 amino acids long. V lost 3 bases, J lost 0 bases, and 5 bases lay in between. The data stem from a study of blood T cell repertoires in COVID-19. Study-wide context: The origin of the acute and convalescent COVID-19 samples was the United States, Italy and Spain.

Assay used: immunoSEQ multiplex PCR; TCRdb lists only in-frame clones, some missing. The sample has about 190,000 clones, roughly 83% seen once; the top ten hold over 7%. Living in 25 or so US areas, the participants were between about 18 and 95 years of age. This TCR was recovered from a woman in her 30s who had recovered from COVID-19. The specimen sequenced was PBMCs or T cells enriched from blood (not recorded which). V and J are TRBV18 and TRBJ1-4; D uncertain. DNA of the CDR3: TGTGCCAGCTCACCTTCGGCAACTAATGAAAAACTGTTTTTT. It codes for CASSPSATNEKLFF.